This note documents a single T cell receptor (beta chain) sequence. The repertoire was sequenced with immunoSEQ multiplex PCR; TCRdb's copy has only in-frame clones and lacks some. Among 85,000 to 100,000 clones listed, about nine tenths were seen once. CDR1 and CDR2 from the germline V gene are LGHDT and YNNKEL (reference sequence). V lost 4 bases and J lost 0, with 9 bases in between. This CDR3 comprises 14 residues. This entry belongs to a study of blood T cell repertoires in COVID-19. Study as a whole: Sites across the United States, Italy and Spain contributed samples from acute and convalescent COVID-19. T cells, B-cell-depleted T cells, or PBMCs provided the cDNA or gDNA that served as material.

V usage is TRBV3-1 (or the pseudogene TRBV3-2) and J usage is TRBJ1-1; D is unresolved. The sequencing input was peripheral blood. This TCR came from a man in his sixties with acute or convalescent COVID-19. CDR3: CASSRLRMNTEAFF. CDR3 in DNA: TGTGCCAGCAGCCGTCTGAGGATGAACACTGAAGCTTTCTTT.